This is a list of T cell receptor beta chains from one sample in a study of CD8 T cells in Susac syndrome. TCRdb recomputed calls from the immunoSEQ multiplex PCR reads with MiXCR, one row per CDR3 protein. The data hold just over 80,000 distinct CDR3 sequences, with 94% observed a single time. Sequenced material: CD8+ T cells from PBMCs. Source of these receptors: a human donor in good health. The CDR3 runs from the conserved cysteine through the conserved F or W.

v_call	j_call	cdr3_aa
TRBV7-2	TRBJ2-1	CASNKRGLADNEQFF
TRBV27	TRBJ1-2	CASSPRGGKYDGYTF
TRBV13	TRBJ2-2	CASSFGTGPFVNTGELFF
TRBV27	TRBJ2-7	CASSLRPNGGEQYF
TRBV6-2/TRBV6-3	TRBJ2-1	CASSYSAGFKFNEQFF
TRBV19	TRBJ2-7	CASSATLSGPYEQYF
TRBV7-8	TRBJ2-2	CASSLGSGELFF
TRBV27	TRBJ2-6	CASSPGQGPSGANVLTF
TRBV7-2	TRBJ2-5	CASSSRLAVPAGYQETQYF
TRBV5-4	TRBJ1-6	CASSLGPLSGSPLHF
TRBV20-1	TRBJ2-2	CSARDEALGLAFTGELFF
TRBV4-1	TRBJ1-5	CASSQERGAYNQPQHF
TRBV7-9	TRBJ2-4	CASSLSQGGNIQYF
TRBV29-1	TRBJ2-1	CSVELAQRGNEQFF
TRBV6-2/TRBV6-3	TRBJ2-1	CASNRQDRTYNEQFF
TRBV5-1	TRBJ1-1	CASSLASGNAGTEAFF
TRBV27	TRBJ2-4	CASWGGLAKNIQYF
TRBV19	TRBJ1-5	CASSTPTDYSNQPQHF
TRBV28	TRBJ2-7	CASRSGQTNEQYF
TRBV20-1	TRBJ2-7	CSARAQGWFTYEQYF
TRBV20-1	TRBJ1-2	CSRDGYTF
TRBV7-9	TRBJ2-1	CASSSVRRYNEQFF
TRBV9	TRBJ1-6	CASSVGQGGSPLHF
TRBV19	TRBJ1-5	CASSLASNQPQHF
TRBV19	TRBJ1-1	CASRQGGTEAFF
TRBV24-1	TRBJ2-1	CATSDFTQGYNEQFF
TRBV12-3/TRBV12-4	TRBJ2-1	CASSPATRDSTPHRYNEQFF
TRBV6-2/TRBV6-3	TRBJ1-2	CASSYSRSGGQEGYTF
TRBV27	TRBJ2-7	CASSLRDRVSEQYF
TRBV25-1	TRBJ1-1	CASSEYTTTEAFF
TRBV19	TRBJ2-1	CASSAVIYNEQFF
TRBV6-5	TRBJ1-6	CASSYGDRYNSPLHF
TRBV7-6	TRBJ2-7	CASSLGRDRASEQYF
TRBV5-1	TRBJ2-1	CASSDGQGVSYNEQFF
TRBV27	TRBJ2-3	CASNPTGSGGDTQYF
TRBV3-1	TRBJ2-1	CASSYVRRDEQFF
TRBV13	TRBJ2-3	CASRSAERLAGEGDTQYF
TRBV29-1	TRBJ2-1	CSVVGLAGEGSYNEQFF
TRBV9	TRBJ2-2	CASSGDTGELFF
TRBV2	TRBJ2-1	CASPSGRPHNEQFF
TRBV11-2	TRBJ2-5	CASSLGFGTTQETQYF
TRBV5-4	TRBJ1-1	CASSPTPGGHGAEAFF
TRBV6-2/TRBV6-3	TRBJ1-1	CASREDRAQFGEAFF
TRBV5-4	TRBJ2-3	CASSLNGLSTDTQYF
TRBV15	TRBJ1-2	CATSRAGYQVFGYTF
TRBV7-9	TRBJ1-5	CASSSFDNQPQHF
TRBV20-1	TRBJ2-1	CSAREGGGGASYNEQFF
TRBV28	TRBJ1-1	CASSDGGTEAFF
TRBV14	TRBJ2-2	CASSQGGLAGGLENTGELFF
TRBV13	TRBJ2-5	CASSLGLLQETQYF
TRBV15	TRBJ2-3	CATSGYIGQISTDTQYF
TRBV13	TRBJ2-1	CASSLGHSYNEQFF
TRBV28	TRBJ2-1	CASSLSELGNEQFF
TRBV15	TRBJ1-2	CATSREPNQGNGYTF
TRBV4-1	TRBJ2-7	CASSRGTAYEQYF
TRBV5-6	TRBJ2-1	CASSLPGLAGLSSYNEQFF
TRBV6-5	TRBJ2-2	CASSTSGGAAGELFF
TRBV28	TRBJ1-5	CASSLTGQVNQPQHF
TRBV24-1	TRBJ2-1	CATRGLVETSEQFF
TRBV7-8	TRBJ2-3	CASSLLLLAVSSTDTQYF